Listed here is a single TCR beta chain. This sample stems from a study of CD8 T cells in Susac syndrome. RNA in amounts of about 0.5 to 1 ug was reverse transcribed with random hexamers. Across 54 Vbeta and 13 Jbeta, immunoSEQ multiplex PCR amplified TCR beta CDR3. TCRdb reprocessed the immunoSEQ multiplex PCR reads via MiXCR and lists one record per CDR3 protein. This repertoire shows about 140,000 distinct CDR3 sequences, 94% found once; its top ten account for 0.27%. Germline CDR1 is MNHEY and CDR2 is SMNVEV (reference sequence). Trimming left V 6 bases short and J 1 base short, with 13 bases between. The CDR3 is made up of 15 amino acids. The sequenced target, TCR beta, came from blood CD8+ and CD4+ T cells. Healthy donors constituted the controls, which were matched for age and sex. The CD8+ and CD4+ T cells were negatively isolated, with the TEMRA cells enriched by FACS.

The sample comprised CD8+ T cells from PBMCs. The clonotype comes from a human donor in good health. The chain couples TRBV27 to TRBJ1-5; D call uncertain. The CDR3 sequence is CASRYGGLSNQPQHF. CDR3 coding DNA: TGTGCCAGCAGGTACGGTGGGTTAAGCAATCAGCCCCAGCATTTT.